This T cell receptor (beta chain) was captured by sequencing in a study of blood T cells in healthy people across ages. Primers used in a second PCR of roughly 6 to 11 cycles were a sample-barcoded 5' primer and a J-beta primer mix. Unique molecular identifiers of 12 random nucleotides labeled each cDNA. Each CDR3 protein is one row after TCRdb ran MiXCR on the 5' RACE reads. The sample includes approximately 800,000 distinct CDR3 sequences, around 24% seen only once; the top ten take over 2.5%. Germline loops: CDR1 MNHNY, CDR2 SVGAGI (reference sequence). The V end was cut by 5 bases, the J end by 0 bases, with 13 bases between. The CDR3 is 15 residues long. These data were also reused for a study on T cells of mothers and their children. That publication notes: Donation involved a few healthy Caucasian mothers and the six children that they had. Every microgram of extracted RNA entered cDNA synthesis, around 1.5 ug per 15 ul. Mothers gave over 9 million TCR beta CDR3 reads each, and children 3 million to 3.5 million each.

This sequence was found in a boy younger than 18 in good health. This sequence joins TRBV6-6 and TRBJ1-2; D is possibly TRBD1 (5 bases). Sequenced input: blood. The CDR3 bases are TGTGCCAGCAGTCCAGACAGAAAACCTAACTATGGCTACACCTTC. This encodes CASSPDRKPNYGYTF.